This is a list of T cell receptor beta chains from one sample in a study of cytomegalovirus exposure and HLA in healthy donors. The table came from immunoSEQ multiplex PCR; TCRdb's copy has only in-frame clones and leaves some out. The sample table includes over 70,000 clones. The sequenced sample consisted of PBMCs. All receptors come from a woman aged 40-49 years in good health and CMV-seropositive. CDR3s include the opening cysteine and the closing phenylalanine or tryptophan. The D gene is left open where the match is weak.

v_gene	d_gene	j_gene	CDR3aa	CDR3nt
TRBV5-1	TRBD2	TRBJ2-3	CASGLGAGGSTDTQYF	TGCGCCAGCGGACTGGGTGCGGGAGGGAGCACAGATACGCAGTATTTT
TRBV25-1	-	TRBJ2-5	CASLGETQYF	TGTGCCAGTCTCGGAGAGACCCAGTACTTC
TRBV2	-	TRBJ2-1	CASSLRRLLNEQFF	TGTGCCAGCAGCCTCAGGAGACTACTCAATGAGCAGTTCTTC
TRBV28	-	TRBJ1-4	CASREEGEGNEKLFF	TGTGCCAGCAGGGAAGAGGGGGAAGGGAATGAAAAACTGTTTTTT
TRBV7-8	TRBD1	TRBJ1-1	CASSFDRGAEAFF	TGTGCCAGCAGCTTCGACAGGGGAGCTGAAGCTTTCTTT
TRBV19	-	TRBJ1-1	CASTPRGGDTEAFF	TGTGCCAGTACCCCCCGGGGGGGGGACACTGAAGCTTTCTTT
TRBV6-6	-	TRBJ1-1	CASSFSPDTDSEAFF	TGTGCCAGCAGTTTCAGCCCCGACACGGATAGTGAAGCTTTCTTT
TRBV2	-	TRBJ1-6	CASGAWTDNNSPLHF	TGTGCCAGCGGGGCTTGGACAGACAATAATTCACCCCTCCACTTT
TRBV5-6	TRBD2	TRBJ2-3	CASSLGLAGGTDTQYF	TGTGCCAGCAGCTTAGGGCTAGCGGGAGGCACAGATACGCAGTATTTT
TRBV7-2	TRBD2	TRBJ2-1	CATKRTSGSSYNEQFF	TGTGCCACCAAGCGGACTAGCGGAAGCTCCTACAATGAGCAGTTCTTC
TRBV10-3	-	TRBJ2-7	CAIAGEYSYEQYF	TGTGCCATAGCCGGGGAGTACTCCTACGAGCAGTACTTC
TRBV5-1	-	TRBJ2-3	CASSKGGTDTQYF	TGCGCCAGCAGCAAAGGGGGAACAGATACGCAGTATTTT
TRBV30	-	TRBJ2-7	CAWSVQAGRYF	TGTGCCTGGAGTGTACAAGCAGGTCGGTACTTC
TRBV6-5	-	TRBJ2-5	CASSYLKISNRETQYF	TGTGCCAGCAGTTACTTAAAAATCAGTAACCGTGAGACCCAGTACTTC
TRBV2	-	TRBJ2-1	CASTGGGGKFF	TGTGCCAGCACGGGGGGCGGAGGGAAGTTCTTC
TRBV10-3	-	TRBJ1-1	CASFGPSNTEAFF	TGTGCCAGCTTTGGCCCTTCTAACACTGAAGCTTTCTTT
TRBV28	TRBD2	TRBJ2-7	CASRSSGGAYEQYF	TGTGCCAGCAGGTCTAGCGGGGGGGCCTACGAGCAGTACTTC
TRBV27	TRBD2	TRBJ2-7	CASSPSIGDYSYEQYF	TGTGCCAGCAGTCCAAGCATCGGGGACTACTCCTACGAGCAGTACTTC
TRBV7-2	-	TRBJ1-4	CASSSKGHVNEKLSF	TGTGCCAGCAGTTCTAAGGGACATGTTAATGAAAAACTGTCTTTT
TRBV19	-	TRBJ2-3	CASRQSGDTQYF	TGTGCCAGTAGACAAAGCGGAGATACGCAGTATTTT
TRBV7-6	TRBD1	TRBJ2-2	CASNLGQGYTGELFF	TGTGCCAGCAACCTGGGACAGGGTTACACCGGGGAGCTGTTTTTT
TRBV7-3	TRBD1	TRBJ2-2	CASSLATGGHTGELFF	TGTGCCAGCAGCTTAGCGACAGGGGGCCACACCGGGGAGCTGTTTTTT
TRBV7-8	-	TRBJ1-4	CASSLGGIDEKLFF	TGTGCCAGCAGCCTGGGGGGAATCGACGAAAAACTGTTTTTT
TRBV4-1	TRBD2	TRBJ2-3	CASSQASGRGKDTQYF	TGCGCCAGCAGCCAAGCTAGCGGGAGGGGGAAAGATACGCAGTATTTT
TRBV6-5	TRBD1	TRBJ1-2	CASSPTRGLAYGYTF	TGTGCCAGCAGTCCAACCAGGGGGCTGGCCTATGGCTACACCTTC
TRBV11-2	-	TRBJ1-1	CASSLDGGDTEAFF	TGTGCCAGCAGCTTGGACGGAGGGGACACTGAAGCTTTCTTT